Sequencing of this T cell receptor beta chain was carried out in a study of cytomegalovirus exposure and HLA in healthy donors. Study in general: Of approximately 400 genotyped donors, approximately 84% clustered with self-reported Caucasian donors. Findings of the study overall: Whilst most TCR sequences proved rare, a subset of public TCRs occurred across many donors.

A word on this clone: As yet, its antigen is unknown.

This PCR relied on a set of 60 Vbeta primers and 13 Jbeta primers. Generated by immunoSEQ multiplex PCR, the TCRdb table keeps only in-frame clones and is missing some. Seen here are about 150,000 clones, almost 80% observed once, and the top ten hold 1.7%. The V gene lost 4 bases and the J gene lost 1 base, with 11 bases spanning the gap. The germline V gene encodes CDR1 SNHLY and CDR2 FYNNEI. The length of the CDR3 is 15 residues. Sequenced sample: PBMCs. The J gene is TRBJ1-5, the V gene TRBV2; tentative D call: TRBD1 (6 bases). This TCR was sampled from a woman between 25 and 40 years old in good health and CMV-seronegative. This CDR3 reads CASSARGQSNQPQHF. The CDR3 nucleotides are TGTGCCAGCAGTGCTCGCGGACAGAGCAATCAGCCCCAGCATTTT.